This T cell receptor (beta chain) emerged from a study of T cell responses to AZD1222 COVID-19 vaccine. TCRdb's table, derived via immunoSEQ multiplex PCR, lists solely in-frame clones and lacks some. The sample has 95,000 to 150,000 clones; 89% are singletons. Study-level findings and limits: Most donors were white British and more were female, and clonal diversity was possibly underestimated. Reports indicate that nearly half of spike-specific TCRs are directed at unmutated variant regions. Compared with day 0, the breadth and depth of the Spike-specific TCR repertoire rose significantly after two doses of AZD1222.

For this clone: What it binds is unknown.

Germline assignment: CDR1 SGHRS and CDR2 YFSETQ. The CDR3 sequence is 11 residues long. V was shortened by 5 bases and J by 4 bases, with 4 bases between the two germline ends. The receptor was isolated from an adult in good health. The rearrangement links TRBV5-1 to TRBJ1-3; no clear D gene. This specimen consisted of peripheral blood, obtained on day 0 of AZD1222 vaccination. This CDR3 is CASRGGNTIYF. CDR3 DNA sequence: TGCGCCAGCAGGGGAGGAAACACCATATATTTT. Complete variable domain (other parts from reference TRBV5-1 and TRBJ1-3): KAGVTQTPRYLIKTRGQQVTLSCSPISGHRSVSWYQQTPGQGLQFLFEYFSETQRNKGNFPGRFSGRQFSNSRSEMNVSTLELGDSALYLCASRGGNTIYFGEGSWLTVV.